This TCR beta chain is drawn from a study of PD-1 blockade in mismatch repair-deficient tumors. The wider study: Patients had about a dozen mismatch repair-deficient cancer types and were previously treated and progressing.

Generated by immunoSEQ multiplex PCR, the TCRdb table keeps only in-frame clones and is missing some. Of some 120,000 clones listed, 70% to 80% are singletons. All patients were mismatch repair deficient, assessed by either PCR or immunohistochemistry. TCRs were sequenced from a few patients responding to pembrolizumab. Details on this clone: Its specificity is not known.

CDR1 and CDR2 (germline): SQVTM, ANQGSEA. The junction had 4 bases not matched to a gene; V was cut back by 3 bases and J by 3 bases. The CDR3 spans 14 residues. Findings and caveats of the study: After pembrolizumab, tumor-resident clones rose rapidly, then generally contracted before radiologic responses.

This sequence joins TRBV29-1 and TRBJ2-1; 8 bases are a match to TRBD2. The receptor was isolated from an adult with mismatch repair-deficient cancer. The material was peripheral blood, obtained 60 weeks after starting pembrolizumab. The CDR3 coding sequence is TGCAGCGTTGAGCCTAGCGGGCTCTACAATGAGCAGTTCTTC. It yields the protein CSVEPSGLYNEQFF.